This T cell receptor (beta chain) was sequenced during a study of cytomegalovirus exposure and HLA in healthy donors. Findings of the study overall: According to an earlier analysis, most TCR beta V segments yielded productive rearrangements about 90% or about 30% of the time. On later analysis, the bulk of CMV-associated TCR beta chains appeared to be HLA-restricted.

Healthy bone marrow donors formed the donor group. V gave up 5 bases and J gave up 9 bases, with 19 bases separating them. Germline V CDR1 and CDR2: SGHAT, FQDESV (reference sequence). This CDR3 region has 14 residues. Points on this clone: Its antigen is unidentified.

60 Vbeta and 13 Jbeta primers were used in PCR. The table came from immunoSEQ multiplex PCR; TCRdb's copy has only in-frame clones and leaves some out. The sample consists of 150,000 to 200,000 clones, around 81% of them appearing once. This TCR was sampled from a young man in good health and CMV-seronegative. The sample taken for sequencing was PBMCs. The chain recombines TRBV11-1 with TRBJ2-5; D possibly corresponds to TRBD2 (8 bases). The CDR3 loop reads CASSRAGDRVAQYF. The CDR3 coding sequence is TGTGCCAGCAGCCGAGCGGGAGACAGGGTGGCCCAGTACTTC.